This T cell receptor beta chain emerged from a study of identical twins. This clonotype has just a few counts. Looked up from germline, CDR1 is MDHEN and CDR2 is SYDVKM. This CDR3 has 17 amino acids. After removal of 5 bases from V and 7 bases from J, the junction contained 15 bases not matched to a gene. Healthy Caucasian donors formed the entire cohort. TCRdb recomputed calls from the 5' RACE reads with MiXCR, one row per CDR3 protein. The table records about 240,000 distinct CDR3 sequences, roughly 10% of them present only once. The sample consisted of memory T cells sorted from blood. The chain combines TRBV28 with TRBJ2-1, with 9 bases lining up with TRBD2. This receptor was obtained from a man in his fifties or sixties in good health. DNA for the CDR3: TGTGCCAGCAGTCATATACTCCTAGCGGGGAGGGGTAATGAGCAGTTCTTC. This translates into CASSHILLAGRGNEQFF.